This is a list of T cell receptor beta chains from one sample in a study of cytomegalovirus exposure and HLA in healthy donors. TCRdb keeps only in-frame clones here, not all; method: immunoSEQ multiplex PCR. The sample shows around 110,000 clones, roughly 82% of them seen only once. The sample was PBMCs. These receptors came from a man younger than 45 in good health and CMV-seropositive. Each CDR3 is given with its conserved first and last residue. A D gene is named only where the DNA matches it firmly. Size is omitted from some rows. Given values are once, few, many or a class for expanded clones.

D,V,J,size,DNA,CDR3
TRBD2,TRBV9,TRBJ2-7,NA,TGTGCCAGCAGCTCCGGACTAGCGGGGGGGCTTACAACCTACGAGCAGTACTTC,CASSSGLAGGLTTYEQYF
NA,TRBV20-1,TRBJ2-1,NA,TGCAGTGCTAGAGATTCCAGGGAGCAGTTCTTC,CSARDSREQFF
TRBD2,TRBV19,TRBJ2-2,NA,TGTGCCAGTAGGAGCGGGGAAACCGGGGAGCTGTTTTTT,CASRSGETGELFF
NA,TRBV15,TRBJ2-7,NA,TGTGCCACCAGCACCTCAGCGCCTAGCACCGAGCAGTACTTC,CATSTSAPSTEQYF
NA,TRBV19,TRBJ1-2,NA,TGTGCCTCAGCGGGGACCTATGGCTACACCTTC,CASAGTYGYTF
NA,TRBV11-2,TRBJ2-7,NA,TGTGCCAGCAGCTTAGATCGCGGCAAGGACTACGAGCAGTACTTC,CASSLDRGKDYEQYF
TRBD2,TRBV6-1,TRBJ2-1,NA,TGTGCCAGCAGTGGACGTCGGGGGGGTAGCGGGGGATCTAAAGAGGAGCAGTTCTTC,CASSGRRGGSGGSKEEQFF
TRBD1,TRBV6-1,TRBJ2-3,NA,TGTGCCAGTGAAGGACAGGGGGCGGGAGATACGCAGTATTTT,CASEGQGAGDTQYF
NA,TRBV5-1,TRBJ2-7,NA,TGCGCCAGCAGCCCGGACAACTCCTACGAGCAGTACTTC,CASSPDNSYEQYF
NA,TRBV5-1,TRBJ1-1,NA,TGCGCCAGCAGCTTTCAGGGAAAAACTGAAGCTTTCTTT,CASSFQGKTEAFF
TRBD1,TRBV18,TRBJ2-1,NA,TGTGCCAGCTCACCGGGACAGCCTACTTCCTACAATGAGCAGTTCTTC,CASSPGQPTSYNEQFF
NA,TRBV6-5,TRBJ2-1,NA,TGTGCCAGCAGTTCTGGCCGATCCAATGAGCAGTTCTTC,CASSSGRSNEQFF
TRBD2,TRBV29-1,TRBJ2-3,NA,TGCAGCGTTGCAAGGGTAGCGGGACGCACAGATACGCAGTATTTT,CSVARVAGRTDTQYF
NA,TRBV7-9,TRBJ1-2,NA,TGTTCCAGCAGCCTAGGGAGTGGCTACACCTTC,CSSSLGSGYTF
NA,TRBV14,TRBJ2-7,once,TGTGCCAGCAGCTTCAGCTCCTACGAGCAGTACTTC,CASSFSSYEQYF
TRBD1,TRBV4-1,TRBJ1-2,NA,TGCGCCAGCAGCCCTACAGGGGGCGACTATGGCTACACCTTC,CASSPTGGDYGYTF
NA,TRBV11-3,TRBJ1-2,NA,TGTGCCAGCAGCTTAGATCAGGACAGTTGGTCCTATGGCTACACCTTC,CASSLDQDSWSYGYTF
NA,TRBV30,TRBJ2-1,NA,TGTGCCTGGAGGAGCCGGGGTGGGTTAAATGAGCAGTTCTTC,CAWRSRGGLNEQFF
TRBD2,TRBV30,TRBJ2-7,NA,TGTGCCTGGAGTGTTGGGGAGGGTTACGAGCAGTACTTC,CAWSVGEGYEQYF
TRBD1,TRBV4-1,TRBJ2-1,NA,TGCGCCAGCAGCCAGTCATCGGGACAGGGGTACAATGAGCAGTTCTTC,CASSQSSGQGYNEQFF
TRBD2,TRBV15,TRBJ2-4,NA,TGTGCCACCAGCAGAGATCAAGGCGGGGGGTCACGGAACATTCAGTACTTC,CATSRDQGGGSRNIQYF
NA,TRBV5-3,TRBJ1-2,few,TGTGCCAGAAGCTTACTGTCAGTTCCCGGGAATGGCTACACCTTC,CARSLLSVPGNGYTF
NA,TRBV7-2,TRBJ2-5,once,TGTGCCAGCAGCCGAAGTCTGACAGACCAAGAGACCCAGTACTTC,CASSRSLTDQETQYF
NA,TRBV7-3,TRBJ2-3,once,TGTGCCAGCAGCTTATCACCAGGGGATACGCAGTATTTT,CASSLSPGDTQYF
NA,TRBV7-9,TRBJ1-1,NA,TGTTCCAGCAGCTTCTCAGGGAAAGAAGCTTTCTTT,CSSSFSGKEAFF
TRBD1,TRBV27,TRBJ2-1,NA,TGTGCCAGCAGTCCAGGACAGGATGGCGGACGATTCTTC,CASSPGQDGGRFF
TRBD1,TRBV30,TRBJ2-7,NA,TGTGCCTGGACCGGGACAGGGTCCTACGAGCAGTACTTC,CAWTGTGSYEQYF
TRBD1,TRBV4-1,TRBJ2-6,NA,TGCGCCAGCAGCCAAGAAACGGTAGGGACAGCCTCTGGGGCCAACGTCCTGACTTTC,CASSQETVGTASGANVLTF
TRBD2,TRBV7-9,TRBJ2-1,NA,TGTTCCAGCAGCTTTAGGACGGTAGCGGGGGCCGCAACATACAATGAGCAGTTCTTC,CSSSFRTVAGAATYNEQFF
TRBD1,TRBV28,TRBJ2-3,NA,TGTGCCAGCCAGGGGGCAGGTAGAGATACGCAGTATTTT,CASQGAGRDTQYF
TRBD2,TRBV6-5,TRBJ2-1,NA,TGTGCCAGCAGCCTGACTAGCGGGGGGCACAATGAGCAGTTCTTC,CASSLTSGGHNEQFF